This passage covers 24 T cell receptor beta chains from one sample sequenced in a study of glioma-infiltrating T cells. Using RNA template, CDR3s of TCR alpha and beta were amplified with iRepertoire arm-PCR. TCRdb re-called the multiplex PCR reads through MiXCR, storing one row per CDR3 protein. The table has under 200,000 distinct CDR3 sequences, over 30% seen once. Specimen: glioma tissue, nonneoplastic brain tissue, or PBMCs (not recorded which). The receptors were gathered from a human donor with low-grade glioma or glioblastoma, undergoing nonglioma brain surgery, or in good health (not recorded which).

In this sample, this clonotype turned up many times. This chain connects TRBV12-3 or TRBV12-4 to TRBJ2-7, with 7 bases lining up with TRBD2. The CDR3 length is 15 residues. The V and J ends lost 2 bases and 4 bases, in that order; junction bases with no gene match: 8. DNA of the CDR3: TGTGCCAGCAGTTTATGGGGGGGTGCAGTGTACGAGCAGTACTTC. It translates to CASSLWGGAVYEQYF.

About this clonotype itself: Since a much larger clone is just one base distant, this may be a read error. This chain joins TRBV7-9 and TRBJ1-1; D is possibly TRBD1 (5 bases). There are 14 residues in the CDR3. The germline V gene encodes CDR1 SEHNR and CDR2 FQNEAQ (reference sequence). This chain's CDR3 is CASSLLGESTKAFF. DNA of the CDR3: TGTGCCAGCAGCTTATTGGGGGAGAGCACTAAAGCTTTCTTT.

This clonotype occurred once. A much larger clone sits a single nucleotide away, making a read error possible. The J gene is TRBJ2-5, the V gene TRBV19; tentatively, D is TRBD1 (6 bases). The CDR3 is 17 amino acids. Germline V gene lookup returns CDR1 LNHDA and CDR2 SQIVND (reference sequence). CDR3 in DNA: TGTGTCCATACCCCAGGACAGTTCCCGGGCCCCAAAGAGACCCAGTACTTC. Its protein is CVHTPGQFPGPKETQYF.

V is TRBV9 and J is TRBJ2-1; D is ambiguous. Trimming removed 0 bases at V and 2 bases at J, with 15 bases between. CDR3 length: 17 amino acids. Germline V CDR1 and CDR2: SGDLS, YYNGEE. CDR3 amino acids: CASSVGPGSGTYNEQFF. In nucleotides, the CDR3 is TGTGCCAGCAGCGTAGGCCCCGGATCAGGCACCTACAATGAGCAGTTCTTC.

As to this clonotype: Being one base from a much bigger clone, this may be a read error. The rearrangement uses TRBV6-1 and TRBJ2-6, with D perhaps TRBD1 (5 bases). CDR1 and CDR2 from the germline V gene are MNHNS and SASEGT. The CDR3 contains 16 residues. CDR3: CASSEAGSSGANVLNF. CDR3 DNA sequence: TGTGCCAGCAGTGAAGCGGGCAGCTCTGGGGCCAACGTCCTGAATTTC.

This CDR3 is CSVYDRYQETQYF. Written as DNA, the CDR3 is TGCAGCGTATACGATCGTTACCAAGAGACCCAGTACTTC. The chain employs TRBV29-1 and TRBJ2-5; D ambiguous. This CDR3 has 13 residues. Trimming took off 6 bases at V and 0 bases at J, with 11 bases between the two ends. Germline V gives CDR1 SQVTM, CDR2 ANQGSEA.

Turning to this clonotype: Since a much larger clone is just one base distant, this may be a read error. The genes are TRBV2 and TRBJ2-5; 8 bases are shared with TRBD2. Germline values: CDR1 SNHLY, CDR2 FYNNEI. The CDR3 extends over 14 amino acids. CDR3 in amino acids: CASLAGLYQETQCF. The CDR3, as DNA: TGTGCCAGCCTAGCGGGTTTGTACCAAGAGACCCAGTGCTTC. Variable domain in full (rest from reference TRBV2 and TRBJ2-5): EPEVTQTPSHQVTQMGQEVILRCVPISNHLYFYWYRQILGQKVEFLVSFYNNEISEKSEIFDDQFSVERPDGSNFTLKIRSTKLEDSAMYFCASLAGLYQETQCFGPGTRLLVL.

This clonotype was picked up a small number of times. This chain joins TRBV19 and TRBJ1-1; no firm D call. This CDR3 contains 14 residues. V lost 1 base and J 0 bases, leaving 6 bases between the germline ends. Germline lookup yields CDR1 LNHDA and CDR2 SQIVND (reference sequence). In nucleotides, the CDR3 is TGTGCCAGTAGTATAGGCGGACTGAACACTGAAGCTTTCTTT. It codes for CASSIGGLNTEAFF. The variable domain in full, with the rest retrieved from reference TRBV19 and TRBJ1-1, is DGGITQSPKYLFRKEGQNVTLSCEQNLNHDAMYWYRQDPGQGLRLIYYSQIVNDFQKGDIAEGYSVSREKKESFPLTVTSAQKNPTAFYLCASSIGGLNTEAFFGQGTRLTVV.

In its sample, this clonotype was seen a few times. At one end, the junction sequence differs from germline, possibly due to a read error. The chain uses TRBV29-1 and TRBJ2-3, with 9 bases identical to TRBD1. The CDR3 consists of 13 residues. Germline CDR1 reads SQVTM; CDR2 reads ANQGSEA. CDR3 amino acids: CSGAGTGTETQYF. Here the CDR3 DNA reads TGCAGCGGGGCCGGGACAGGGACAGAAACGCAGTATTTT.

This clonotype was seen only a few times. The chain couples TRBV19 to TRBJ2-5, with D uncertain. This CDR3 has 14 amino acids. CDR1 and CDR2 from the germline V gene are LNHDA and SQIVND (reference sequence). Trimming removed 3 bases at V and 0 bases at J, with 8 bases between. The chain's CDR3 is CASSMPGYQETQYF. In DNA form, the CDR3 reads TGTGCCAGTAGTATGCCCGGCTACCAAGAGACCCAGTACTTC.

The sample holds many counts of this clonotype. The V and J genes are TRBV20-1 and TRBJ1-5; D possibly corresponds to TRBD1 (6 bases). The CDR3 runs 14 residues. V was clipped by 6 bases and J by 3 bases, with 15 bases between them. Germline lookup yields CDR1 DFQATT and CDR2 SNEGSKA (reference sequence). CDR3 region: CSALQGKVNQPQHF. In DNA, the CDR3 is TGCAGTGCACTACAGGGAAAGGTCAATCAGCCCCAGCATTTT.

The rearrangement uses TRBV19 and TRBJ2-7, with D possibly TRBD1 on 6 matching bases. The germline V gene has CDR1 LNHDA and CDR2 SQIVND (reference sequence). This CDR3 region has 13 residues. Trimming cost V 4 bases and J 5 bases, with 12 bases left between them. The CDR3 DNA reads TGTGCCAGTAGTACCTCAGGGGCCCACGAGCAGTACTTC. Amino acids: CASSTSGAHEQYF.

The CDR3 DNA reads TGTGCCAGTAGCGACAGGGATCTTTACACCGGGGAGCTGTTTTTT. This sequence encodes CASSDRDLYTGELFF. V and J are TRBV19 and TRBJ2-2; TRBD1 matches at 7 bases. Per the germline V gene, CDR1 is LNHDA and CDR2 is SQIVND (reference sequence). The length of the CDR3 is 15 residues. After removal of 6 bases from V and 3 bases from J, the junction contained 7 bases not matched to a gene.

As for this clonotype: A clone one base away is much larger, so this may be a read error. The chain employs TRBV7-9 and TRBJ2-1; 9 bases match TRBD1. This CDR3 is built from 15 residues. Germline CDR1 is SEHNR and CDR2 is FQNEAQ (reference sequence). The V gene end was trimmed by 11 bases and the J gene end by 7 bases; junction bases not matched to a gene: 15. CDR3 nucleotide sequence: TGTGCCGCTCCCCCATGGACAGGGGCGCGGAATGAGCAGTTCTTC. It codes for CAAPPWTGARNEQFF.

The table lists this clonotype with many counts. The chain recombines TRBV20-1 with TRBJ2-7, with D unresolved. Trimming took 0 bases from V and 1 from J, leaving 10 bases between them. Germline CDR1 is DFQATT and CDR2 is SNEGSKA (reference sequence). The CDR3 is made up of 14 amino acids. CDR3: CSARDMGKSYEQYF. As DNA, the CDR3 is TGCAGTGCTAGAGATATGGGGAAGTCCTACGAGCAGTACTTC.

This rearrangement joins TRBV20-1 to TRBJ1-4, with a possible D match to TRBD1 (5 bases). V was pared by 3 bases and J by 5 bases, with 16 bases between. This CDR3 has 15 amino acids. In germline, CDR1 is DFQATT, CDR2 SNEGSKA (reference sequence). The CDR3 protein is CSARDGDRVNEKLFF. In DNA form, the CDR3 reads TGCAGTGCTAGGGACGGCGACAGAGTAAATGAAAAACTGTTTTTT.

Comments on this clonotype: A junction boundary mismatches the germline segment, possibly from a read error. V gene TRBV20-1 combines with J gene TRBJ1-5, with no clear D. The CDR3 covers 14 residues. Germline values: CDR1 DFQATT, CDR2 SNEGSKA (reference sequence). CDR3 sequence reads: CSARTLGSNQLQHF. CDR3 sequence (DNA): TGCAGTGCTAGGACACTTGGTAGCAATCAGCTCCAGCATTTT.

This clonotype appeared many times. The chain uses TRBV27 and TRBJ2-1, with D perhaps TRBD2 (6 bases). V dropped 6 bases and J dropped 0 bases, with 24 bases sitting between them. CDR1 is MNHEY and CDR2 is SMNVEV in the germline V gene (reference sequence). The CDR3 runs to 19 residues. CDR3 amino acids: CASSLGLAKRASSYNEQFF. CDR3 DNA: TGTGCCAGCAGCCTGGGGCTGGCTAAGCGGGCCAGCTCCTACAATGAGCAGTTCTTC.

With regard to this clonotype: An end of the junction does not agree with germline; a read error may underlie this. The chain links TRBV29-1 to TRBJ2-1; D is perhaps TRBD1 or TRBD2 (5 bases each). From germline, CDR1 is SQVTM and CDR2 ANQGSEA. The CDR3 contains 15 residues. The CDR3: CSVEGLGGADNEQLF. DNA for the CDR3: TGCAGCGTTGAAGGGCTAGGCGGAGCGGACAATGAGCAGCTCTTC.

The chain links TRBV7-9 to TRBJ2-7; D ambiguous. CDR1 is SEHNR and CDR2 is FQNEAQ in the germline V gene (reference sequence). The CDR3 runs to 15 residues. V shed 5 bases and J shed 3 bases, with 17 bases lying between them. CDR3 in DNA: TGTGCCAGCAGCCCCCCCCCGCCAACCCACTACGAGCAGTACTTC. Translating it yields CASSPPPPTHYEQYF.

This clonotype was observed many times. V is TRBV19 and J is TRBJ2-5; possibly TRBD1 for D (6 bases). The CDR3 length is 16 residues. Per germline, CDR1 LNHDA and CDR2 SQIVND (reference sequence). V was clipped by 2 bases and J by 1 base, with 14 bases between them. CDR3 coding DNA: TGTGCCAGTAGTATATGGCCAGGGGCGTTCCAAGAGACCCAGTACTTC. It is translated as CASSIWPGAFQETQYF.

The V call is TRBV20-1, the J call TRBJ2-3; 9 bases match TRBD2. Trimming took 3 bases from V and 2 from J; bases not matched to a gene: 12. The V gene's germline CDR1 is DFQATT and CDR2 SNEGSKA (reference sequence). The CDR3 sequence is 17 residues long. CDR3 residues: CSARDMPSGKNTDTQYF. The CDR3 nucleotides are TGCAGTGCTAGGGATATGCCTAGCGGGAAAAACACAGATACGCAGTATTTT.

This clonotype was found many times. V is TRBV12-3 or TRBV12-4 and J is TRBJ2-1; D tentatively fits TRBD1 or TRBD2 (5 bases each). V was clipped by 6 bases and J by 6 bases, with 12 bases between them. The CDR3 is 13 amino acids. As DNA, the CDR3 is TGTGCCAGCAGGTTCGGGACGATCAATGAGCAGTTCTTC. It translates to CASRFGTINEQFF.

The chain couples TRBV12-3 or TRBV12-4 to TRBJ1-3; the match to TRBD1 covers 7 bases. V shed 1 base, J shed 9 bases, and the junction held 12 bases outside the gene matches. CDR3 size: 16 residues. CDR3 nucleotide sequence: TGTGCCAGCAGTTTAGGGCATCAGGGGGGTGTTAGCACCATATATTTT. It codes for CASSLGHQGGVSTIYF.